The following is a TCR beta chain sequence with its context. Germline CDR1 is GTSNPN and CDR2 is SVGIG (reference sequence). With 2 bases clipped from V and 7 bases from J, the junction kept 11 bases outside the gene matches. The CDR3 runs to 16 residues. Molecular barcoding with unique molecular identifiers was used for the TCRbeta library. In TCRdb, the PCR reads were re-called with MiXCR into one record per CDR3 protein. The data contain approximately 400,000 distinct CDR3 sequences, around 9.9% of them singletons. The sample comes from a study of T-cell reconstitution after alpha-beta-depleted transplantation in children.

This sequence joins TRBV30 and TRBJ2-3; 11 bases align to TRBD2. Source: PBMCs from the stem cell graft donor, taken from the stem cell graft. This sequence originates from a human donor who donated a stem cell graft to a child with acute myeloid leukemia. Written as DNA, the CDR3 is TGTGCCTGGAGTCGACTAGCGGGGACCTACGGAAATACGCAGTATTTT. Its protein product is CAWSRLAGTYGNTQYF.